This T cell receptor beta chain came from a study of blood T cell repertoires in COVID-19. With 3 bases removed from V and 5 bases from J, the gap between germline ends came to 24 bases. Germline V lookup: CDR1 SGHTS, CDR2 YDEGEE. This CDR3 is built from 18 residues. The protocol was immunoSEQ multiplex PCR, while the TCRdb copy is restricted to in-frame clones and leaves out a portion. The data hold fewer than 130,000 clones, with about 79% observed a single time. This sequence was found in a woman of 80 years or more with active or convalescent COVID-19. This sequence joins TRBV5-8 and TRBJ2-1, with no clear D. Sequencing was carried out using peripheral blood. The CDR3 coding sequence is TGTGCCAGCAGCTCGAGGCCCGATGGAGTCCCCATAAACAATGAGCAGTTCTTC. Translation: CASSSRPDGVPINNEQFF.